This T cell receptor (beta chain) was recovered during a study of T-cell reconstitution after alpha-beta-depleted transplantation in children. General study findings and limits: At one year after transplant, newly produced T cells mostly accounted for T-cell counts and diversity. Surviving recipient T cells and thymic progenitors underlay high day-60 TCRbeta diversity in some patients. Several hundred expanded graft clones reportedly supplied alpha-beta T cells about two months after transplant.

Unique molecular identifiers were incorporated during preparation of the TCRbeta library. TCRdb fed the PCR reads into MiXCR, producing one record per CDR3 protein. The sample lists 610,000 or so distinct CDR3 sequences; 25% to 30% were seen once. Trimming cost V 4 bases and J 5 bases, with 15 bases left between them. This CDR3 region has 14 residues. Of note for this clonotype: Its antigen is unidentified.

This material consisted of PBMCs, taken before TCRalphabeta/CD19-depleted stem cell transplant. The chain couples TRBV12-3 or TRBV12-4 to TRBJ2-7; D not resolved. The sequence came from a boy less than two years old with Wiskott-Aldrich syndrome, due to receive a stem cell transplant. CDR3: CASSSWNSGDEQYF. The CDR3 bases are TGTGCCAGCAGTTCCTGGAACAGTGGCGACGAGCAGTACTTC.